This is a list of T cell receptor beta chains from one sample in a study of T-cell reconstitution after alpha-beta-depleted transplantation in children. One entry per CDR3 protein, called by TCRdb with MiXCR from the PCR reads. The table lists about 1,000,000 distinct CDR3 sequences, around 30% of them singletons, with over 25% in the top ten. The material was PBMCs, mostly from graft donor cells, obtained 360 days after TCRalphabeta/CD19-depleted stem cell transplant. These receptors all come from a boy under two years old who had a stem cell transplant for SCID, so the T cells may come from the graft donor. Each CDR3 is given with its conserved first and last residue. A D gene is named only where the DNA matches it firmly. Only some rows state a clone size, as once, few, many or a class for expanded clones.

d_gene	abundance	v_gene	j_gene	CDR3aa	CDR3nt
TRBD1	-	TRBV11-1	TRBJ2-1	CASSQKLGGTGADNEQFF	TGTGCCAGCAGTCAAAAATTAGGAGGGACAGGGGCGGACAATGAGCAGTTCTTC
-	few	TRBV5-1	TRBJ2-2	CASSAYILRNTGELFF	TGCGCCAGCAGCGCGTACATCCTTCGGAACACCGGGGAGCTGTTTTTT
TRBD1	few	TRBV29-1	TRBJ1-1	CSVLRTGANTEAFF	TGCAGCGTCCTAAGGACAGGGGCGAACACTGAAGCTTTCTTT
-	-	TRBV21-1	TRBJ2-2	CASSKSTTREGSGELFF	TGTGCCAGCAGCAAATCCACCACCAGGGAAGGGTCCGGGGAGCTGTTTTTT
TRBD2	-	TRBV4-2	TRBJ2-7	CASSQSMAGAYEQYF	TGTGCCAGCAGCCAATCCATGGCGGGAGCCTACGAGCAGTACTTC
TRBD2	-	TRBV10-3	TRBJ2-1	CAISEESSGANEQFF	TGTGCCATCAGTGAAGAGTCTAGCGGGGCCAATGAGCAGTTCTTC
TRBD2	-	TRBV20-1	TRBJ2-5	CSAGGLAGFNQETQYF	TGCAGTGCCGGAGGGCTAGCGGGGTTTAACCAAGAGACCCAGTACTTC
-	-	TRBV11-1	TRBJ2-1	CASSSRDNRDEQFF	TGTGCCAGCAGCTCCCGGGACAATAGGGATGAGCAGTTCTTC
-	once	TRBV7-2	TRBJ2-2	CASSRDTVTGELFF	TGTGCCAGCAGCCGCGATACTGTAACCGGGGAGCTGTTTTTT
-	-	TRBV20-1	TRBJ2-7	CSASRDLTYEQYF	TGCAGTGCTAGTAGGGACCTTACCTACGAGCAGTACTTC
-	few	TRBV25-1	TRBJ1-5	CASSDYQPQHF	TGTGCCAGCAGTGATTATCAGCCCCAGCATTTT
-	few	TRBV6-1	TRBJ2-7	CASRDVGRPTYEQYF	TGTGCCAGCCGGGACGTCGGACGACCAACCTACGAGCAGTACTTC
-	once	TRBV4-3	TRBJ2-5	CASSQDRRTQYF	TGCGCCAGCAGCCAAGATAGAAGGACCCAGTACTTC
TRBD2	few	TRBV29-1	TRBJ2-1	CSVRGGGYNEQFF	TGCAGCGTGCGGGGCGGGGGCTACAATGAGCAGTTCTTC
-	few	TRBV12-3/TRBV12-4	TRBJ2-1	CASSPELRGNEQFF	TGTGCCAGCAGCCCTGAGCTAAGGGGCAATGAGCAGTTCTTC
-	few	TRBV7-3	TRBJ2-1	CASTLLASPYNEQFF	TGTGCCAGCACCTTGCTGGCGTCACCCTACAATGAGCAGTTCTTC